The source of this T cell receptor beta chain is a study of T cells after yellow fever vaccination. At the level of the study: Libraries from low-cell-number fractions were prepared with the SMART-Seq v4 Ultra Low Input RNA kit.

Study findings and constraints: Boosting was followed by the reappearance of most primary-vaccination clones (roughly 95% CD4, about 89% CD8).

TCR cDNA, made by 5'RACE template switching, carried an added universal primer site and UMIs. MiXCR, applied by TCRdb to the 5' RACE reads, yields one record per CDR3 protein. In the table there are some 300,000 distinct CDR3 sequences, roughly 10% of which are singletons. This CDR3 contains 14 residues. V was shortened by 7 bases and J by 7 bases, with 18 bases between the two germline ends. This clonotype was seen more than once but under ten times. Its antigen remains unidentified. The TCR was taken from a man between 18 and 29 years old who received the YFV17D yellow fever vaccine. The sequencing here drew on CD4+ T cells sorted from PBMCs, taken 45 days after the yellow fever booster vaccination. The chain couples TRBV12-3 or TRBV12-4 to TRBJ2-3; no clear D gene. In DNA, the CDR3 is TGTGCCAGCATTCGCTACGGGCCCTCTAATACGCAGTATTTT. It yields the protein CASIRYGPSNTQYF.